The 22 T cell receptor beta chains below come from one sample, sequenced in a study of molecular identifiers for immune sequencing clone quantification. TCRdb analysed the PCR reads with MiXCR anew, one entry per CDR3 protein. The data contain about 640,000 distinct CDR3 sequences, just under 20% of them singletons. Sequencing was performed on naive CD8+ T cells from blood, with Jurkat cell RNA spiked in. Subset reported: FACS-sorted CD8+CD4-CCR7+CD45RA+ naive T cells. The receptors shown here come from a human donor in good health. Some libraries in this study had Jurkat cell RNA spiked in.

The V gene is TRBV28, the J gene TRBJ2-7, with TRBD2 identical over 13 bases. With 3 bases clipped from V and 2 bases from J, the junction kept 10 bases outside the gene matches. The CDR3 length is 18 residues. Germline CDR1 reads MDHEN; CDR2 reads SYDVKM. The CDR3 spells CASSFGGGTSGVAYEQYF. The CDR3 DNA follows: TGTGCCAGCAGTTTTGGGGGGGGGACTAGCGGGGTAGCCTACGAGCAGTACTTC.

The table lists this clonotype with many counts. The chain employs TRBV7-3 and TRBJ2-3, with 9 positions matching TRBD2. The CDR3 contains 16 residues. With 3 bases clipped from V and 1 base from J, the junction kept 5 bases outside the gene matches. Germline V gene sequence: CDR1 SGHTA, CDR2 FQGTGA. The CDR3 is CASSFIGGGGTDTQYF. CDR3 nucleotide sequence: TGTGCCAGCAGCTTCATAGGCGGGGGGGGCACAGATACGCAGTATTTT.

This clonotype was recorded at least ten times. The chain is built from TRBV5-4 and TRBJ1-2; D call uncertain. Trimming removed 0 bases at V and 4 bases at J, with 4 bases between. From germline, CDR1 is SGHNT and CDR2 YYREEE (reference sequence). The CDR3 is 12 amino acids. Written as DNA, the CDR3 is TGTGCCAGCAGCTTGGACGGCTATGGCTACACCTTC. This gives the protein CASSLDGYGYTF.

As concerns this clonotype: A clone one base away is much larger, so this may be a read error. The chain recombines TRBV6-4 with TRBJ2-1; 7 nucleotides align to TRBD2. This CDR3 is 15 amino acids long. Germline CDR1 MRHNA, CDR2 SNTAGT. CDR3 residues: CANSDGAGAYNEQFF. CDR3 in DNA: TGTGCCAACAGTGACGGCGCGGGAGCGTACAATGAGCAGTTCTTC.

This clonotype occurred many times. The chain employs TRBV7-9 and TRBJ2-3; D may correspond to TRBD1 or TRBD2 (6 bases each). The CDR3 is made up of 16 amino acids. Deletions cut 2 bases from V and 5 bases from J, with 17 bases between. Germline V gene lookup returns CDR1 SEHNR and CDR2 FQNEAQ (reference sequence). The CDR3 DNA sequence: TGTGCCAGCAGCTTATCCACGGGGGCGGCCGAAGATACGCAGTATTTT. Translated: CASSLSTGAAEDTQYF.

This clonotype was counted many times. V usage is TRBV15 and J usage is TRBJ2-1; D gene uncertain. CDR3 length: 12 residues. Trimming removed 3 bases at V and 4 bases at J, with 4 bases between. The germline CDR1 and CDR2 sequences are LNHNV and YYDKDF (reference sequence). CDR3 sequence reads: CATSSHYNEQFF. CDR3 coding DNA: TGTGCCACCAGCAGTCATTACAATGAGCAGTTCTTC.

The chain carries TRBV11-3 and TRBJ2-1; D gene uncertain. The CDR3 is 17 residues long. The V and J ends lost 0 bases and 9 bases respectively, with 21 bases between them. CDR1 and CDR2 from the germline V gene are SGHNT and YENEEA. The chain's CDR3 is CASSLDNLGPPYGEQFF. The CDR3 DNA reads as TGTGCCAGCAGCTTAGATAATCTAGGACCCCCCTACGGTGAGCAGTTCTTC. Full variable domain (outside the CDR3, taken from reference TRBV11-3 and TRBJ2-1): EAGVVQSPRYKIIEKKQPVAFWCNPISGHNTLYWYLQNLGQGPELLIRYENEEAVDDSQLPKDRFSAERLKGVDSTLKIQPAELGDSAVYLCASSLDNLGPPYGEQFFGPGTRLTVL.

V gene TRBV27 combines with J gene TRBJ2-3; D perhaps matches TRBD1 (5 bases). The CDR3 has 15 amino acids. Germline lookup yields CDR1 MNHEY and CDR2 SMNVEV (reference sequence). V was shortened by 1 base and J by 2 bases, with 10 bases between the two germline ends. The CDR3 nucleotides are TGTGCCAGCAGTTTATGGACAAAAAACACAGATACGCAGTATTTT. As protein: CASSLWTKNTDTQYF.

This clonotype was found a few times. The J gene is TRBJ1-2, the V gene TRBV10-3; D is undetermined. Germline loops: CDR1 ENHRY, CDR2 SYGVKD. The V end was cut by 0 bases, the J end by 0 bases, with 8 bases between. CDR3 length: 15 residues. CDR3 nucleotide sequence: TGTGCCATCAGTGAGTCTTTGGGCGCTAACTATGGCTACACCTTC. This encodes CAISESLGANYGYTF.

Worth noting for this clonotype: It may be a read error: a sequence one base away is much more abundant. This rearrangement joins TRBV10-3 to TRBJ2-7; the D is unclear. The CDR3 extends over 13 amino acids. Germline V gene data show CDR1 as ENHRY and CDR2 as SYGVKD. The CDR3 DNA follows: TGTGCCATCAGTGAGGACAAGTACTACAAGCAGTACTTC. Translated: CAISEDKYYKQYF.

This clonotype was recorded at least ten times. The chain combines TRBV6-6 with TRBJ1-1; D perhaps matches TRBD1 (5 bases). The CDR3 spans 13 residues. Looked up from germline, CDR1 is MNHNY and CDR2 is SVGAGI (reference sequence). Trimming stripped 7 bases from V and 3 bases from J, with 12 bases between. The CDR3 DNA reads TGTGCCAGCACCCATGGGGGGGACACTGAAGCTTTCTTT. As protein: CASTHGGDTEAFF.

This clonotype was seen many times. The chain recombines TRBV5-5 with TRBJ2-7; D might be TRBD1 or TRBD2, each matching 6 bases. The CDR3 consists of 12 residues. V lost 4 bases and J 6 bases, leaving 11 bases between the germline ends. The germline V gene has CDR1 SGHKS and CDR2 YYEKEE (reference sequence). The CDR3, as DNA: TGTGCCAGCAGCCGCGGGACATCCGAGCAGTACTTC. It yields the protein CASSRGTSEQYF.

The V gene is TRBV7-2, the J gene TRBJ2-7; 8 nucleotides line up with TRBD1. The CDR3 loop spans 16 amino acids. V lost 1 base, J lost 0 bases, and 5 bases stayed unmatched. Germline lookup yields CDR1 SGHTA and CDR2 FQGNSA. The CDR3 DNA sequence: TGTGCCAGCAGCTTAGACCGGGACAGGAACTCCTACGAGCAGTACTTC. It translates to CASSLDRDRNSYEQYF. The variable domain in full, completed from reference TRBV7-2 and TRBJ2-7, reads GAGVSQSPSNKVTEKGKDVELRCDPISGHTALYWYRQSLGQGLEFLIYFQGNSAPDKSGLPSDRFSAERTGGSVSTLTIQRTQQEDSAVYLCASSLDRDRNSYEQYFGPGTRLTVT.

In its sample, this clonotype was seen a few times. This chain connects TRBV28 to TRBJ1-3; D may be TRBD1 (6 bases). V lost 7 bases, J lost 1 base, and 11 bases lay in between. CDR1 MDHEN and CDR2 SYDVKM come from the germline V gene. The CDR3 sequence is 14 residues long. CDR3 amino acids: CASIGTKSGNTIYF. CDR3 sequence (DNA): TGTGCCAGCATCGGGACAAAGTCTGGAAACACCATATATTTT.

This clonotype has at least ten counts. This sequence joins TRBV11-2 and TRBJ2-7; 8 nucleotides match TRBD1. The V segment lost 5 bases and the J segment 3 bases; nucleotides outside the gene matches: 6. This CDR3 comprises 14 residues. Germline V gene data show CDR1 as SGHAT and CDR2 as FQNNGV. The CDR3 region has the DNA TGTGCCAGCAGCCCCGAAACAGGGGGCTACGAGCAGTACTTC. Its protein product is CASSPETGGYEQYF.

This clonotype was recorded at least ten times. The V call is TRBV7-2, the J call TRBJ1-1; D unclear. CDR1 is SGHTA and CDR2 is FQGNSA in the germline V gene. Trimming shortened V by 1 base and J by 0 bases, and 9 bases separated the two germline ends. This CDR3 comprises 15 residues. The DNA for the CDR3 is TGTGCCAGCAGCTTAGACGCGGGAATGAACACTGAAGCTTTCTTT. This translates into CASSLDAGMNTEAFF.

This clonotype was observed a few times. The chain carries TRBV19 and TRBJ2-7, with D uncertain. Trimming removed 0 bases from V and 2 bases from J, with 8 bases in between. The CDR3 has 14 residues. Germline CDR1 and CDR2: LNHDA and SQIVND (reference sequence). The CDR3 here is CASSIDSPTYEQYF. CDR3 sequence (DNA): TGTGCCAGTAGTATAGACAGCCCAACCTACGAGCAGTACTTC.

This clonotype occurred many times. One junction end disagrees with the germline gene, perhaps due to a read error. J is TRBJ2-7 and V is TRBV12-3 or TRBV12-4, with D perhaps TRBD1 or TRBD2 (5 bases each). The CDR3 sequence is 13 residues long. The CDR3 DNA sequence: TGTGCCAGCAGTTTAAGATGGGGGACCGGACAAGTCTTC. This translates into CASSLRWGTGQVF.

Many counts were recorded for this clonotype. This chain links TRBV29-1 with TRBJ2-7; 11 bases match TRBD1. The length of the CDR3 is 13 residues. Losses at the gene ends were 7 bases for V and 4 bases for J; bases not matched to a gene: 6. From germline, CDR1 is SQVTM and CDR2 ANQGSEA. The CDR3 is CSAGQGARYEQYF. In DNA form, the CDR3 reads TGCAGCGCCGGACAGGGGGCTAGATACGAGCAGTACTTC.

This clonotype came up a few times. The chain has TRBV5-8 and TRBJ2-3; 15 nucleotides agree with TRBD2. The J segment lost 0 bases and the V segment lost 0 bases, leaving 8 bases of the junction unmatched. In germline, CDR1 is SGHTS, CDR2 YDEGEE. The CDR3 consists of 20 residues. CDR3: CASSLAGLAGGPSSTDTQYF. CDR3 nucleotides: TGTGCCAGCAGCTTGGCAGGACTAGCGGGAGGGCCCTCGAGCACAGATACGCAGTATTTT.

This clonotype was recorded many times. The genes are TRBV27 and TRBJ2-7; TRBD1 matches at 8 bases. V shed 5 bases and J 2 bases; nucleotides not matched to a gene: 5. The germline V gene has CDR1 MNHEY and CDR2 SMNVEV (reference sequence). The CDR3 is made up of 14 amino acids. The CDR3 DNA follows: TGTGCCAGCAGTACAGGGGGAACCACCTACGAGCAGTACTTC. Its protein product is CASSTGGTTYEQYF.

The rearrangement joins TRBV6-5 to TRBJ2-7, with TRBD2 matching 11 bases. V shed 2 bases and J 3 bases; nucleotides not matched to a gene: 6. The CDR3 consists of 16 residues. CDR1 and CDR2 from the germline V gene are MNHEY and SVGAGI. Here the CDR3 reads CASSYPGTSGFYEQYF. In DNA form, the CDR3 reads TGTGCCAGCAGTTACCCTGGGACTAGCGGATTCTACGAGCAGTACTTC.